These 30 T cell receptor beta chains were all obtained from the same sample, sequenced in a study of response to subunit inactivated influenza vaccine. In TCRdb, the RT-PCR reads were re-called with MiXCR into one record per CDR3 protein. Of about 310,000 distinct CDR3 sequences listed, approximately 21% are singletons. The sample was PBMCs from blood, taken about 20 months after vaccination. Receptor source: a man between 45 and 75 years old who received an inactivated influenza vaccine.

This clonotype was found many times. V usage is TRBV20-1 and J usage is TRBJ1-5, with D unresolved. Germline CDR1 and CDR2: DFQATT and SNEGSKA (reference sequence). The CDR3 length is 15 residues. Trimming shortened V by 0 bases and J by 0 bases, and 9 bases separated the two germline ends. The CDR3 loop reads CSARDQTPSNQPQHF. In DNA, the CDR3 is TGCAGTGCTAGAGATCAGACACCTAGCAATCAGCCCCAGCATTTT.

The J gene is TRBJ2-7, the V gene TRBV6-2 or TRBV6-3; perhaps TRBD2 as D (7 bases). The V gene lost 5 bases and the J gene lost 4 bases, with 12 bases spanning the gap. The CDR3 extends over 13 amino acids. CDR1 is MNHEY, CDR2 SVGEGT, per germline. The CDR3 here is CASSRGAVYEQYF. The CDR3 region has the DNA TGTGCCAGCAGTCGGGGGGCGGTTTACGAGCAGTACTTC.

The rearrangement links TRBV24-1 to TRBJ2-1; no clear D. The V gene lost 4 bases and the J gene lost 5 bases, with 17 bases spanning the gap. Germline CDR1 is KGHDR and CDR2 is SFDVKD. The CDR3 is made up of 16 amino acids. CDR3 sequence: CATSEPGSTRDNEQFF. CDR3 nucleotide sequence: TGTGCCACCAGTGAGCCCGGGTCTACCCGCGACAATGAGCAGTTCTTC.

The chain couples TRBV6-2 or TRBV6-3 to TRBJ1-4, with 7 bases aligning to TRBD1. Germline V CDR1 and CDR2: MNHEY, SVGEGT. This CDR3 comprises 15 residues. Trimming cost V 2 bases and J 7 bases; bases outside gene matches: 7. This CDR3 reads CASSYEDRWLEKLFF. The DNA of the CDR3 is TGTGCCAGCAGTTACGAGGACAGGTGGCTTGAAAAACTGTTTTTT.

The chain employs TRBV29-1 and TRBJ2-5, with a possible D match to TRBD2 (6 bases). Germline assignment: CDR1 SQVTM and CDR2 ANQGSEA. The ends were cut back, 6 bases at V and 4 bases at J, with 12 bases in the middle. The CDR3 has 12 amino acids. The CDR3 nucleotides read TGCAGCGTGGCGGCGGGGCCAGAGACCCAGTACTTC. Protein product: CSVAAGPETQYF.

A few counts support this clonotype. The rearrangement joins TRBV4-3 to TRBJ1-4, with 7 bases identical to TRBD1. The V segment lost 4 bases and the J segment 7 bases; nucleotides outside the gene matches: 9. The CDR3 loop spans 15 amino acids. Germline V gene data show CDR1 as LGHNA and CDR2 as YSLEER. CDR3 region: CASSRQQGYGEKLFF. CDR3 bases: TGCGCCAGCAGCCGTCAACAGGGGTATGGTGAAAAACTGTTTTTT.

The V call is TRBV20-1, the J call TRBJ2-1; D may be TRBD2 (7 bases). Trimming took 3 bases from V and 0 from J, leaving 9 bases between them. CDR3 length: 14 amino acids. Per germline, CDR1 DFQATT and CDR2 SNEGSKA (reference sequence). The CDR3 here is CSASGGHSYNEQFF. CDR3 DNA sequence: TGCAGTGCTAGCGGGGGGCACTCCTACAATGAGCAGTTCTTC.

V usage is TRBV4-1 and J usage is TRBJ1-2; D perhaps matches TRBD1 (6 bases). CDR3 size: 15 residues. Germline V gene lookup returns CDR1 MGHRA and CDR2 YSYEKL. Trimming took 4 bases from V and 9 from J, leaving 21 bases between them. The CDR3 bases are TGCGCCAGCAGCCCCGAGCCTTACAGGGATGCTTGCTACACCTTC. This codes for CASSPEPYRDACYTF.

The sample holds a few counts of this clonotype. The J gene is TRBJ1-2, the V gene TRBV27; 7 nucleotides align to TRBD1. CDR3 length: 14 residues. V gave up 5 bases and J gave up 4 bases; unmatched junction bases: 7. The germline gives CDR1 MNHEY, CDR2 SMNVEV (reference sequence). CDR3 bases: TGTGCCAGCAGTCCCGACAGGGTCGTCTATGGCTACACCTTC. Its protein is CASSPDRVVYGYTF.

This clonotype appeared many times. J is TRBJ1-1 and V is TRBV20-1; TRBD1 might be the D (5 bases). CDR1 and CDR2 from the germline V gene are DFQATT and SNEGSKA (reference sequence). The CDR3 is made up of 14 amino acids. The ends were cut back, 2 bases at V and 1 base at J, with 11 bases in the middle. In DNA form, the CDR3 reads TGCAGTGCTAGAAATTTGGGACCGAACACTGAAGCTTTCTTT. Translating it yields CSARNLGPNTEAFF.

This clonotype was observed a handful of times. The V call is TRBV28, the J call TRBJ1-2, with TRBD1 matching 8 bases. This CDR3 comprises 15 residues. CDR1 MDHEN and CDR2 SYDVKM come from the germline V gene. With 5 bases clipped from V and 0 bases from J, the junction kept 5 bases outside the gene matches. CDR3 coding DNA: TGTGCCAGCAGTCCCCAGGGGGCAACTAACTATGGCTACACCTTC. It is translated as CASSPQGATNYGYTF.

This clonotype has more than one count but fewer than ten. This rearrangement joins TRBV28 to TRBJ1-6, with unresolved D. Trimming stripped 7 bases from V and 10 bases from J, with 11 bases between. Germline lookup yields CDR1 MDHEN and CDR2 SYDVKM. The CDR3 sequence is 12 residues long. The CDR3 DNA follows: TGTGCCAGCACCCTCTGGAGCTCACCCCTCCACTTT. Translated: CASTLWSSPLHF.

Many counts were recorded for this clonotype. The CDR3 region has the DNA TGTGCCAGCAGCCGTGGTGGGACACTAGAGACCCAGTACTTC. It specifies CASSRGGTLETQYF. The rearrangement joins TRBV11-2 to TRBJ2-5; possibly TRBD1 for D (6 bases). Germline V gene sequence: CDR1 SGHAT, CDR2 FQNNGV. The V end was cut by 5 bases, the J end by 4 bases, with 14 bases between. The CDR3 loop spans 14 amino acids.

V is TRBV5-6 and J is TRBJ2-2, with a possible D match to TRBD1 (6 bases). There are 14 residues in the CDR3. Germline V lookup: CDR1 SGHDT, CDR2 YYEEEE. Trimming removed 2 bases at V and 4 bases at J, with 9 bases between. CDR3 protein: CASSFRGPTGELFF. CDR3 sequence (DNA): TGTGCCAGCAGCTTCAGGGGTCCCACCGGGGAGCTGTTTTTT.

The V call is TRBV9, the J call TRBJ1-2; 8 bases are shared with TRBD1. CDR1 is SGDLS, CDR2 YYNGEE, per germline. CDR3 length equals 16 residues. V was pared by 0 bases and J by 4 bases, with 8 bases of the junction left unmatched. The CDR3 DNA follows: TGTGCCAGCAGCGTAGATCCAGGGGGCGGAAGCTATGGCTACACCTTC. As protein: CASSVDPGGGSYGYTF.

On this clonotype itself: One end of the junction fails to match germline, which may point to a read error. The V call is TRBV10-3, the J call TRBJ2-7, with D possibly being TRBD2 (6 bases). This CDR3 has 14 residues. Germline V gene lookup returns CDR1 ENHRY and CDR2 SYGVKD. The CDR3 sequence: CATSGGAGSYEQYF. CDR3 nucleotides: TGTGCCACCAGTGGCGGGGCGGGCTCCTACGAGCAGTACTTC.

The J gene is TRBJ2-7, the V gene TRBV5-1, with D perhaps TRBD2 (7 bases). The ends were cut back, 4 bases at V and 2 bases at J, with 16 bases in the middle. The CDR3 has 15 amino acids. Germline assignment: CDR1 SGHRS and CDR2 YFSETQ. The CDR3 loop is CASSRGGEPTYEQYF. CDR3 in DNA: TGCGCCAGCAGCAGAGGGGGGGAGCCAACCTACGAGCAGTACTTC.

The chain couples TRBV6-2 or TRBV6-3 to TRBJ2-1; 7 bases map to TRBD2. Trimming removed 3 bases from V and 9 bases from J; junction bases left unmatched: 5. Germline CDR1 is MNHEY and CDR2 is SVGEGT. This CDR3 contains 13 residues. The CDR3 bases are TGTGCCAGCAGTTATGGGGGGGAGGTTGAGCAGTTCTTC. Translating gives CASSYGGEVEQFF.

The chain couples TRBV18 to TRBJ2-7; no clear D gene. The length of the CDR3 is 12 residues. The germline V gene encodes CDR1 KGHSH and CDR2 LQKENI. The V and J ends lost 2 bases and 5 bases respectively, with 7 bases between them. The CDR3 reads CASSPWSNEQYF. CDR3 DNA sequence: TGTGCCAGCTCACCATGGTCAAACGAGCAGTACTTC. The full variable domain, rest sourced from reference TRBV18 and TRBJ2-7, is NAGVMQNPRHLVRRRGQEARLRCSPMKGHSHVYWYRQLPEEGLKFMVYLQKENIIDESGMPKERFSAEFPKEGPSILRIQQVVRGDSAAYFCASSPWSNEQYFGPGTRLTVT.

J is TRBJ2-7 and V is TRBV5-4; 10 positions match TRBD1. This CDR3 contains 14 residues. V was clipped by 4 bases and J by 3 bases; unmatched bases: 4. CDR1 and CDR2 (germline): SGHNT, YYREEE (reference sequence). CDR3 DNA sequence: TGTGCCAGCAGCGCGGGACAGGGGCTCTACGAGCAGTACTTC. This codes for CASSAGQGLYEQYF. The complete variable domain, with remaining parts taken from reference TRBV5-4 and TRBJ2-7, reads ETGVTQSPTHLIKTRGQQVTLRCSSQSGHNTVSWYQQALGQGPQFIFQYYREEENGRGNFPPRFSGLQFPNYSSELNVNALELDDSALYLCASSAGQGLYEQYFGPGTRLTVT.

There are a few counts of this clonotype. V usage is TRBV20-1 and J usage is TRBJ1-1, with D possibly matching TRBD1 (5 bases). Germline CDR1 DFQATT, CDR2 SNEGSKA (reference sequence). The CDR3 is 14 amino acids. The V end was cut by 0 bases, the J end by 1 base, with 9 bases between. The CDR3 loop is CSARDFQGNTEAFF. CDR3 DNA sequence: TGCAGTGCTAGAGATTTTCAGGGGAACACTGAAGCTTTCTTT.

There are a few counts of this clonotype. The J gene is TRBJ1-1, the V gene TRBV7-9; D gene ambiguous. Trimming left V 1 base short and J 1 base short, with 10 bases between. The CDR3 runs to 15 residues. Germline lookup yields CDR1 SEHNR and CDR2 FQNEAQ (reference sequence). The CDR3 region is CASSLVPGRNTEAFF. CDR3 coding DNA: TGTGCCAGCAGCTTAGTGCCGGGAAGGAACACTGAAGCTTTCTTT. Combining the CDR3 with reference TRBV7-9 and TRBJ1-1 gives the whole variable domain DTGVSQNPRHKITKRGQNVTFRCDPISEHNRLYWYRQTLGQGPEFLTYFQNEAQLEKSRLLSDRFSAERPKGSFSTLEIQRTEQGDSAMYLCASSLVPGRNTEAFFGQGTRLTVV.

This clonotype has a handful of counts. This chain connects TRBV20-1 to TRBJ2-7; 8 bases are shared with TRBD2. CDR1 and CDR2 (germline): DFQATT, SNEGSKA (reference sequence). J lost 2 bases, V lost 3 bases, and 3 bases had no gene match. The CDR3 is 13 residues long. The CDR3 nucleotides are TGCAGTGCTAGCGGGAGGGTTGCCTACGAGCAGTACTTC. This translates into CSASGRVAYEQYF.

V and J are TRBV5-1 and TRBJ1-5; perhaps TRBD1 as D (6 bases). The germline V gene encodes CDR1 SGHRS and CDR2 YFSETQ. The CDR3 sequence is 14 residues long. The V gene lost 3 bases and the J gene lost 5 bases, with 12 bases spanning the gap. The chain's CDR3 is CASSSTGFDQPQHF. Here the CDR3 DNA reads TGCGCCAGCAGCTCCACAGGGTTTGATCAGCCCCAGCATTTT.

This clonotype was counted at least ten times. V gene TRBV20-1 combines with J gene TRBJ1-1; no clear D. Trimming removed 1 base from V and 0 bases from J, with 9 bases in between. This CDR3 has 14 residues. Germline values: CDR1 DFQATT, CDR2 SNEGSKA (reference sequence). The CDR3 loop reads CSARGFGLNTEAFF. The CDR3 DNA reads as TGCAGTGCTAGAGGGTTCGGTCTGAACACTGAAGCTTTCTTT.

In its sample, this clonotype was seen a few times. This chain links TRBV20-1 with TRBJ1-1; D gene unclear. The CDR3 spans 14 residues. The V gene's germline CDR1 is DFQATT and CDR2 SNEGSKA (reference sequence). Trimming pared 6 bases from V and 1 base from J, leaving 15 bases between. Written as DNA, the CDR3 is TGCAGTGCACCGTCTTCTGATACGAACACTGAAGCTTTCTTT. It encodes CSAPSSDTNTEAFF.

The V and J genes are TRBV5-5 and TRBJ2-3; D tentatively reads TRBD1 or TRBD2 (5 bases each). Trimming took 0 bases from V and 6 from J, leaving 14 bases between them. CDR3 length: 15 amino acids. Germline lookup yields CDR1 SGHKS and CDR2 YYEKEE (reference sequence). This CDR3 reads CASSLGDPLRDTQYF. The CDR3 nucleotides read TGTGCCAGCAGCTTGGGGGACCCACTTCGGGATACGCAGTATTTT.

This clonotype occurred a few times. The CDR3 DNA reads as TGTGCCAGCAGCCATCTAGCATGGTTGGGAAGCACAGATACGCAGTATTTT. Amino acids: CASSHLAWLGSTDTQYF. V is TRBV3-1 and J is TRBJ2-3, with D possibly TRBD2 on 5 matching bases. The CDR3 length is 17 residues. Germline V gives CDR1 LGHDT, CDR2 YNNKEL (reference sequence). Trimming removed 3 bases from V and 0 bases from J, with 16 bases in between.

The CDR3 region has the DNA TGTGCCAGTACCAACTCTATAGGGTATAGCAATCAGCCCCAGCATTTT. Translated: CASTNSIGYSNQPQHF. This chain connects TRBV19 to TRBJ1-5, with no clear D. Trimming removed 7 bases from V and 0 bases from J, with 16 bases in between. CDR3 length: 16 amino acids. Germline loops: CDR1 LNHDA, CDR2 SQIVND (reference sequence).

This clonotype was seen repeatedly, ten times or more. The chain combines TRBV5-1 with TRBJ1-1, with D perhaps TRBD1 (6 bases). V dropped 0 bases and J dropped 7 bases, with 19 bases sitting between them. This CDR3 is 16 amino acids long. CDR1 and CDR2 (germline): SGHRS, YFSETQ. The CDR3 coding sequence is TGCGCCAGCAGCTTGGACAGGGCCACCCGTCTACTTGAAGCTTTCTTT. Protein sequence: CASSLDRATRLLEAFF.